This T cell receptor beta chain appears in the sequencing data of a study of T cells after yellow fever vaccination. General study points: The secondary response showed a weaker magnitude and a faster peak, day 5 versus 15. A minor fraction of clonotypes spanned both CD4 and CD8 compartments. Within FACS-sorted repertoires, abundant clonotypes contaminating from the bulk population could be present.

Looked up from germline, CDR1 is MNHEY and CDR2 is SVGEGT. The V end lost 7 bases, the J end lost 0 bases, and 12 bases lay between the germline ends. This CDR3 is built from 14 residues. Concerning this clonotype itself: The antigen remains undetermined.

TCRdb independently ran MiXCR on the 5' RACE reads; one entry per CDR3 protein. The repertoire holds roughly 260,000 distinct CDR3 sequences, with around 13% as singletons. This clonotype was sampled from a man aged 30-40 years who received the YFV17D yellow fever vaccine. J is TRBJ2-5 and V is TRBV6-2 or TRBV6-3; D remains unclear. Sample: CD4+ T cells sorted from PBMCs, taken 45 days after the yellow fever booster vaccination. Here the CDR3 reads CASIRGIYQETQYF. The CDR3 region has the DNA TGTGCCAGCATCCGAGGCATTTACCAAGAGACCCAGTACTTC.